The clone carrying this T cell receptor beta chain was counted a few times. Its antigen is not known. The source of the sample is a study of identical twins. TCRdb reprocessed the 5' RACE reads with MiXCR, giving one entry per CDR3 protein. The sample shows more than 350,000 distinct CDR3 sequences, 9% of them seen only once. The CDR3 length is 18 residues. Trimming at V came to 4 bases and at J to 4 bases, leaving 17 bases not matched to a gene. The V gene's germline CDR1 is MNHEY and CDR2 SMNVEV (reference sequence). Findings and caveats of the study: Low generation probability was overrepresented in out-of-frame alpha sequences shared by twins.

Source material: naive T cells sorted from blood. This receptor was obtained from a woman aged 50 to 65 in good health. The rearrangement links TRBV27 to TRBJ2-5; TRBD1 agrees at 8 bases. As DNA, the CDR3 is TGTGCCAGCAGTTCCCCAAGCAGGGGGCGCGATCTTGCAGAGACCCAGTACTTC. Translating it yields CASSSPSRGRDLAETQYF.